The clone carrying this TCR beta chain has at least ten counts. The time point is: after trial treatment. Documented treatment: LDRT plus nivolumab, ipilimumab, low-dose cyclophosphamide and aspirin (RACIN trial). Advanced solid tumors lacking tumor-infiltrating lymphocytes characterized eligible patients. This sample is part of a study of low-dose radiotherapy and immunotherapy resistance in tumors. Turning to the study itself: Members of Cohort 1 were treated with 0.5 Gy per fraction every 2 weeks. The prescribed total PTV dose was 6.5 Gy. Participants in Cohort 2 were given 1 Gy per fraction every two weeks, for 13 Gy over 26 weeks.

Alpha and beta chains were covered, as first-strand cDNA relied on TRAV- and TRBV-specific primers. Using a constant-region primer together with a V-primer adapter, TCRs were subjected to approximately 20 PCR cycles of amplification. TCRdb independently ran MiXCR on the reads; one entry per CDR3 protein. The sample carries fewer than 110,000 distinct CDR3 sequences, roughly 20% recorded once. Germline values: CDR1 SGHVS, CDR2 FQNEAQ. This CDR3 spans 13 amino acids. The germline V and J ends were trimmed by 6 bases and 5 bases, with 14 bases remaining between them. The sequencing used PBMCs, collected after low-dose radiotherapy plus immunotherapy. This receptor was taken from a male donor with prostate cancer. V gene TRBV7-8 combines with J gene TRBJ2-7, with D possibly matching TRBD1 (6 bases). In DNA form, the CDR3 reads TGTGCCAGCAGGCCCTTGGGGGACAACGAGCAGTACTTC. This codes for CASRPLGDNEQYF.